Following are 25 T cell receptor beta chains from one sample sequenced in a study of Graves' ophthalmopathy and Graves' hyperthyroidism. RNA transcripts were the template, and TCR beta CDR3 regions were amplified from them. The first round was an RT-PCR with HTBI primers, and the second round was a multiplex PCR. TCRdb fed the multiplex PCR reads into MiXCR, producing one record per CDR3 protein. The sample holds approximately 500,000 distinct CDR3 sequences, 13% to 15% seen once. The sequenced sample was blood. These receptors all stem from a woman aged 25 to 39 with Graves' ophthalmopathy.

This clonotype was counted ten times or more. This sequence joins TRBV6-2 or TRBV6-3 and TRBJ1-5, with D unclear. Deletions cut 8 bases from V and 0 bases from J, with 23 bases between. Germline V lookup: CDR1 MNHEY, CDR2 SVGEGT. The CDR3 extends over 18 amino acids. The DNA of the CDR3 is TGTGCCAGCGCCTTTGCATCGGGTGAACCTTATAGCAATCAGCCCCAGCATTTT. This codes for CASAFASGEPYSNQPQHF.

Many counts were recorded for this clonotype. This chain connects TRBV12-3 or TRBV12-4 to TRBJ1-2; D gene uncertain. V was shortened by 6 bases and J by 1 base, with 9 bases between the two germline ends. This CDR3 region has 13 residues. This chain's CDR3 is CASRLDLNYGYTF. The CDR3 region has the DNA TGTGCCAGCAGGCTCGACCTTAACTATGGCTACACCTTC.

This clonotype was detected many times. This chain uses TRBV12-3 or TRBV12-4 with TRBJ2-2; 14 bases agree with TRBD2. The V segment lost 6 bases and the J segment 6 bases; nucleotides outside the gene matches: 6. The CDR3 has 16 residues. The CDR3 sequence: CASSPGLAGVPGELFF. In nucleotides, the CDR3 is TGTGCCAGCAGCCCGGGACTAGCGGGAGTTCCCGGGGAGCTGTTTTTT.

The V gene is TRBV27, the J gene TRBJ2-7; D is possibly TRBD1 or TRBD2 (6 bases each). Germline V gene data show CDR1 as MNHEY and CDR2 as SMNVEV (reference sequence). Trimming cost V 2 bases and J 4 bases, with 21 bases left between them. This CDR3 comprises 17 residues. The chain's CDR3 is CASSLKGGRTAFYEQYF. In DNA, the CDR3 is TGTGCCAGCAGTTTAAAGGGGGGCCGAACGGCCTTTTACGAGCAGTACTTC.

The CDR3, as DNA: TGCAGCGTTGATAAGAGCGGGCCTTACCAAGAGACCCAGTACTTC. It is translated as CSVDKSGPYQETQYF. The chain joins TRBV29-1 to TRBJ2-5; tentative D call: TRBD2 (6 bases). V was trimmed by 3 bases and J by 0 bases, leaving 14 bases between them. The germline V gene encodes CDR1 SQVTM and CDR2 ANQGSEA. The length of the CDR3 is 15 residues.

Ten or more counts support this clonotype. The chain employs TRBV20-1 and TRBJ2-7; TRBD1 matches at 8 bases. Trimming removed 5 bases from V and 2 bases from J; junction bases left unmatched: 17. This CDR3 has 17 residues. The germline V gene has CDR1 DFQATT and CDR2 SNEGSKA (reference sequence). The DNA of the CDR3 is TGCAGTGCTTTTGGAACCGCCTCGGGACAGGAGACCTACGAGCAGTACTTC. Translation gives CSAFGTASGQETYEQYF.

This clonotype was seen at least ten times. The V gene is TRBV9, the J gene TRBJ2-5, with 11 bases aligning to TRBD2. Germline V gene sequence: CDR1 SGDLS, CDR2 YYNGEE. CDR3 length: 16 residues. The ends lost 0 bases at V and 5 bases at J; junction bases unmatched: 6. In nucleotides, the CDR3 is TGTGCCAGCAGCGTAGATAGTAGCGGGGGGGCGGAGACCCAGTACTTC. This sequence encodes CASSVDSSGGAETQYF.

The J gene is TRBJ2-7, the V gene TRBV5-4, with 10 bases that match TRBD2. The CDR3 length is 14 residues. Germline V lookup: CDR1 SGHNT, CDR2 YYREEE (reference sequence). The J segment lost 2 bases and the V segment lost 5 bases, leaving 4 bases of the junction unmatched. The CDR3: CASRRSGGPYEQYF. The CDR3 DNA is TGTGCCAGCAGACGTAGCGGGGGGCCCTACGAGCAGTACTTC.

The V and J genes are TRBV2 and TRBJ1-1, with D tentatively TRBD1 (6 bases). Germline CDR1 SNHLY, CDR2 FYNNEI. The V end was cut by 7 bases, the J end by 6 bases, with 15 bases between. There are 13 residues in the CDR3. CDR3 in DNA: TGTGCCAGCAACGAGAGGGGGAGCGCTGAAGCTTTCTTT. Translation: CASNERGSAEAFF.

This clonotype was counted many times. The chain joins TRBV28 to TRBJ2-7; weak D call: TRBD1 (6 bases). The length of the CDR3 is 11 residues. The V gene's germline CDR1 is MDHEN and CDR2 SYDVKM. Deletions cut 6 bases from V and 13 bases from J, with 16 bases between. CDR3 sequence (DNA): TGTGCCAGCAGCCGAGGACAGCTGATTTACTTC. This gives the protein CASSRGQLIYF.

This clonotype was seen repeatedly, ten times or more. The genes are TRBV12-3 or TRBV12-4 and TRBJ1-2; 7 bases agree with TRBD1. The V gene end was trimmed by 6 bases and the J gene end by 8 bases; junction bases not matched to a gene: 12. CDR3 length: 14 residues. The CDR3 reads CASRPHRTGDGYTF. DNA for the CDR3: TGTGCCAGCAGGCCTCACAGGACAGGCGACGGCTACACCTTC.

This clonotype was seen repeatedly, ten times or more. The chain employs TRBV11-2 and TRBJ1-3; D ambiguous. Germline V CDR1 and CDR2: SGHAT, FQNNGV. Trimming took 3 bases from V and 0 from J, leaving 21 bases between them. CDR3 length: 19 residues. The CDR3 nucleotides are TGTGCCAGCAGCTTGAGGAGACTACTTGAACAGTACTCTGGAAACACCATATATTTT. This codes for CASSLRRLLEQYSGNTIYF.

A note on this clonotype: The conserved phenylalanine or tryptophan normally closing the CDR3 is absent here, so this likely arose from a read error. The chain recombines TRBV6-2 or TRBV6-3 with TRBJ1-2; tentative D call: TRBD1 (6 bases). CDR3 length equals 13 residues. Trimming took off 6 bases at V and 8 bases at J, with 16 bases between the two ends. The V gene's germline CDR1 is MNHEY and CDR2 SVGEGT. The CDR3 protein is CASRYGGGLGYTY. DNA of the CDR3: TGTGCCAGCAGATATGGAGGGGGTTTGGGCTACACCTAC.

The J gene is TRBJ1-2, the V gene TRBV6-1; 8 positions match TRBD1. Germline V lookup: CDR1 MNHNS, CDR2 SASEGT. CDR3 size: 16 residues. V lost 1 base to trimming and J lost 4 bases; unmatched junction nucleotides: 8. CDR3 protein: CASSEVGTGGSYGYTF. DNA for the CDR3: TGTGCCAGCAGTGAAGTAGGGACAGGCGGTTCCTATGGCTACACCTTC.

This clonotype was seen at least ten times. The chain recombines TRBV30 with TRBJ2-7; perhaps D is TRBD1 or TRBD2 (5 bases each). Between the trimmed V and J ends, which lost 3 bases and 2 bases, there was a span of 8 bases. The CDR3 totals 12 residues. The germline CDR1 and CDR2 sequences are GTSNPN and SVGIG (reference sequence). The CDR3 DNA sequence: TGTGCCTGGAGCCAGGGACCCTACGAGCAGTACTTC. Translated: CAWSQGPYEQYF.

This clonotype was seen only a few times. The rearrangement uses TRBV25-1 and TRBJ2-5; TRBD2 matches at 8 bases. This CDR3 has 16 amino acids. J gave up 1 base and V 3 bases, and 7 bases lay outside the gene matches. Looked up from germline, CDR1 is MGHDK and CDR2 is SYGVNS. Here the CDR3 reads CASSENLAGPQETQYF. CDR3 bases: TGTGCCAGCAGTGAGAACCTAGCGGGTCCCCAAGAGACCCAGTACTTC. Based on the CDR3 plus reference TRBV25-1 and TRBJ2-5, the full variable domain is EADIYQTPRYLVIGTGKKITLECSQTMGHDKMYWYQQDPGMELHLIHYSYGVNSTEKGDLSSESTVSRIRTEHFPLTLESARPSHTSQYLCASSENLAGPQETQYFGPGTRLLVL.

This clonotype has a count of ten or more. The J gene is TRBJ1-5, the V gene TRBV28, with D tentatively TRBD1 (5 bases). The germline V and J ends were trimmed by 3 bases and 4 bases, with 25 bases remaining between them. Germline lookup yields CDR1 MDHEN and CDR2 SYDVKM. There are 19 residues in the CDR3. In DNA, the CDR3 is TGTGCCAGCAGTTTTAACGGGGAATACGACAGCAACCCTAATCAGCCCCAGCATTTT. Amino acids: CASSFNGEYDSNPNQPQHF.

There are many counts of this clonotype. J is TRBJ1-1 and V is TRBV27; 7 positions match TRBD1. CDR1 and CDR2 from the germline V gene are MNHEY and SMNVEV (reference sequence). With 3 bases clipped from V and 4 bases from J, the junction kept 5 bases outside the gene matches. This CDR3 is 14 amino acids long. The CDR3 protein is CASSFRGEATEAFF. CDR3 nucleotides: TGTGCCAGCAGTTTCAGGGGGGAAGCCACTGAAGCTTTCTTT.

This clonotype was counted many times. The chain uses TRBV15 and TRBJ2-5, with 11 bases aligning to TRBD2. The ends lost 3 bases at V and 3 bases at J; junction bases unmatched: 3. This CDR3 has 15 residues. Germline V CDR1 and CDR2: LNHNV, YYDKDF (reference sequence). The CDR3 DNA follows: TGTGCCACCAGCAGGGGGACTAGCGGAAAAGAGACCCAGTACTTC. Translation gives CATSRGTSGKETQYF.

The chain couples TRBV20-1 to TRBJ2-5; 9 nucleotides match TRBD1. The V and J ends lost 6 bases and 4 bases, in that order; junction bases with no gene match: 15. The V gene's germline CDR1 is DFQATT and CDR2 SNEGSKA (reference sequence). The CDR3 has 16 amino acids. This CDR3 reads CSAPEGTGRLGETQYF. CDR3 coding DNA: TGCAGTGCCCCTGAGGGGACAGGGAGGTTGGGAGAGACCCAGTACTTC.

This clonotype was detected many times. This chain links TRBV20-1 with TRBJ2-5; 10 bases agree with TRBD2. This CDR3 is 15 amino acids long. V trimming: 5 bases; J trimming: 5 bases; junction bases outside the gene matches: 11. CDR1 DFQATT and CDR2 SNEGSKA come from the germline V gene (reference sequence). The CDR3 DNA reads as TGCAGTGCTGCCCGAAGCGGGAGGGTGGGTGAGACCCAGTACTTC. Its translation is CSAARSGRVGETQYF.

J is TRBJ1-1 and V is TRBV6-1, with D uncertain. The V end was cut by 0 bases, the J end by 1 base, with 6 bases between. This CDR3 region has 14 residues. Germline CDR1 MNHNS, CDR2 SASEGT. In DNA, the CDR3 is TGTGCCAGCAGTGAAGCCTACAGGAACACTGAAGCTTTCTTT. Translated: CASSEAYRNTEAFF.

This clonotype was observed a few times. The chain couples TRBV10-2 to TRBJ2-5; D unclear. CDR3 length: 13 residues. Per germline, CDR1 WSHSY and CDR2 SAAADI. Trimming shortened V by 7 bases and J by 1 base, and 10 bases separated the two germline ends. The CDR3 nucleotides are TGCGCCAGCACTCCGGGCCGCCAAGAGACCCAGTACTTC. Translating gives CASTPGRQETQYF.

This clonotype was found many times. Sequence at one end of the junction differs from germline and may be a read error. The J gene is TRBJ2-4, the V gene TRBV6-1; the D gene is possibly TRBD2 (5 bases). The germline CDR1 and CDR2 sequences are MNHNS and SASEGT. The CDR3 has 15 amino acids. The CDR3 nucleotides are TGTGCCAGCAGTGAGAGGGTCTTAGCCAAAAACATTAAGTACTTC. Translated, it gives CASSERVLAKNIKYF.

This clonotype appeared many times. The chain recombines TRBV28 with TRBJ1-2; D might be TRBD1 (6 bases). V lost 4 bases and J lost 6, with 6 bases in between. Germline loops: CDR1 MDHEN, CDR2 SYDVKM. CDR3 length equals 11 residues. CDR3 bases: TGTGCCAGCAGTTACAGGGATGGCTACACCTTC. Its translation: CASSYRDGYTF.